This T cell receptor (beta chain) was observed in a study of cytomegalovirus exposure and HLA in healthy donors. Overall study: 81% of around 400 genotyped donors fell in the Caucasian-associated ancestry cluster.

This CDR3 is built from 13 residues. Between the trimmed V and J ends, which lost 3 bases and 1 base, there was a span of 6 bases. Germline CDR1 MNHEY, CDR2 SMNVEV (reference sequence). The PCR was carried out with 60 Vbeta primers and 13 Jbeta primers. Only in-frame clones appear in the TCRdb table, and some are missing; sequencing was by immunoSEQ multiplex PCR. The sample table sets out under 200,000 clones. The TCR was taken from a man aged 25-45 years in good health and CMV-seronegative. The rearrangement joins TRBV27 to TRBJ1-1; D is uncertain. The sample taken for sequencing was PBMCs. The CDR3 spells CASSFTQNTEAFF. The CDR3 DNA reads TGTGCCAGCAGTTTTACACAGAACACTGAAGCTTTCTTT.